The rows below give T cell receptor beta chains drawn from one sample of a study of tissue T cells after allogeneic stem cell transplantation. Clones were sequenced by immunoSEQ multiplex PCR, and TCRdb holds only the in-frame ones, with some missing. The sample consists of about 43,000 clones, 80% to 95% of them appearing once. The specimen was blood, collected before transplantation. The source of these receptors is a woman aged 35 to 70 who later had graft-versus-host disease after an allogeneic stem cell transplant. CDR3s include the opening cysteine and the closing phenylalanine or tryptophan. The D gene is left open where the match is weak. The listing skips clone size in some rows; elsewhere it reads once, few, many or a size class.

clone_size	j_call	v_call	d_call	cdr3_aa	cdr3_nt
.	TRBJ2-3	TRBV10-3	.	CAIRTMDTQYF	TGTGCCATCAGGACGATGGATACGCAGTATTTT
.	TRBJ2-3	TRBV5-1	.	CASSLGYVGASTDTQYF	TGCGCCAGCAGCTTGGGGTACGTTGGGGCTAGCACAGATACGCAGTATTTT
once	TRBJ2-7	TRBV7-9	TRBD2	CASSLLTSGYEQYF	TGTGCCAGCAGCTTATTGACTAGCGGCTACGAGCAGTACTTC
.	TRBJ2-5	TRBV18	TRBD2	CASSPGSGKETQYF	TGTGCCAGCTCACCAGGGAGCGGGAAAGAGACCCAGTACTTC
.	TRBJ2-7	TRBV6-6	TRBD2	CASSYLAGESYEQYF	TGTGCCAGCAGTTATCTAGCGGGAGAGTCCTACGAGCAGTACTTC
once	TRBJ2-2	TRBV9	TRBD2	CASSPDSSGRYTGELFF	TGTGCCAGCAGTCCTGACTCTAGCGGGAGGTACACCGGGGAGCTGTTTTTT
.	TRBJ1-2	TRBV18	.	CASSQRQNYGYTF	TGTGCCAGCTCACAAAGACAGAATTATGGCTACACCTTC
once	TRBJ1-3	TRBV6-2/TRBV6-3	.	CASSALNTIYF	TGTGCCAGCAGCGCTCTTAACACCATATATTTT
.	TRBJ1-1	TRBV27	.	CASSLYDSLMNTEAFF	TGTGCCAGCAGTTTATACGACAGCCTCATGAACACTGAAGCTTTCTTT
.	TRBJ2-2	TRBV11-2	.	CASKPPGARTGELFF	TGTGCCAGCAAACCCCCCGGGGCGCGGACCGGGGAGCTGTTTTTT
.	TRBJ1-3	TRBV30	TRBD1	CAWSVSGGSSGNTIYF	TGTGCCTGGAGTGTTTCAGGGGGTTCATCTGGAAACACCATATATTTT
.	TRBJ2-5	TRBV18	TRBD2	CASSPETSGFQETQYF	TGTGCCAGCTCACCGGAGACTAGCGGGTTCCAAGAGACCCAGTACTTC
.	TRBJ2-7	TRBV10-3	TRBD2	CAIRAGLADYEQYF	TGTGCCATCAGAGCGGGACTAGCGGACTACGAGCAGTACTTC
.	TRBJ2-3	TRBV15	.	CATSRATDTQYF	TGTGCCACCAGCAGAGCCACAGATACGCAGTATTTT
.	TRBJ2-3	TRBV19	.	CASSIGGGGPTDTQYF	TGTGCCAGTAGTATCGGAGGCGGCGGGCCTACAGATACGCAGTATTTT
.	TRBJ2-2	TRBV5-1	TRBD1	CASSFSGGVYTGELFF	TGCGCCAGCAGCTTTTCAGGGGGCGTTTACACCGGGGAGCTGTTTTTT
.	TRBJ2-1	TRBV11-3	.	CASSPDRSREQFF	TGTGCCAGCAGCCCCGACAGATCTAGGGAGCAGTTCTTC
.	TRBJ2-7	TRBV28	.	CASRTSGAAAYEQYF	TGTGCCAGCAGAACGAGCGGAGCGGCAGCCTACGAGCAGTACTTC
.	TRBJ2-6	TRBV27	.	CASSLPPPGEGANVLTF	TGTGCCAGCAGTTTACCCCCCCCAGGGGAAGGGGCCAACGTCCTGACTTTC
.	TRBJ1-2	TRBV19	.	CASMGQSYGYTF	TGTGCCAGTATGGGGCAGTCCTATGGCTACACCTTC
.	TRBJ2-5	TRBV3-1/TRBV3-2	TRBD2	CAAGGGSQETQYF	TGTGCCGCGGGGGGGGGTTCACAAGAGACCCAGTACTTC
.	TRBJ2-7	TRBV19	TRBD1	CASSPTGVNEQYF	TGTGCCAGTAGTCCGACAGGGGTTAACGAGCAGTACTTC
.	TRBJ1-3	TRBV6-6	.	CASQGLGPPSGNTIYF	TGTGCCAGCCAGGGCTTGGGTCCCCCGTCTGGAAACACCATATATTTT
.	TRBJ2-7	TRBV6-5	.	CASSYSRVGYEQYF	TGTGCCAGCAGTTACTCGAGGGTTGGCTACGAGCAGTACTTC
.	TRBJ1-2	TRBV18	.	CASSPRTGGNYGYTF	TGTGCCAGCTCACCACGAACCGGGGGGAACTATGGCTACACCTTC
.	TRBJ1-1	TRBV5-4	TRBD1	CASHKRDRVLHAFF	TGTGCCAGCCATAAAAGGGACAGGGTCTTGCACGCTTTCTTT
.	TRBJ2-7	TRBV5-8	TRBD1	CASSLAGQGGDEQYF	TGTGCCAGCAGCTTGGCTGGACAGGGCGGCGACGAGCAGTACTTC
.	TRBJ1-2	TRBV9	.	CASSPRDTHGYTF	TGTGCCAGCAGCCCCCGGGACACCCATGGCTACACCTTC
.	TRBJ1-5	TRBV6-1	.	CASSEMRLNQPQHF	TGTGCCAGCAGTGAAATGAGGTTGAATCAGCCCCAGCATTTT
.	TRBJ2-7	TRBV7-9	.	CASRSPNLYEQYF	TGTGCCAGCAGATCCCCCAATCTCTACGAGCAGTACTTC
few	TRBJ1-1	TRBV30	.	CAWRTSGYTEAFF	TGTGCCTGGAGGACCTCGGGGTACACTGAAGCTTTCTTT